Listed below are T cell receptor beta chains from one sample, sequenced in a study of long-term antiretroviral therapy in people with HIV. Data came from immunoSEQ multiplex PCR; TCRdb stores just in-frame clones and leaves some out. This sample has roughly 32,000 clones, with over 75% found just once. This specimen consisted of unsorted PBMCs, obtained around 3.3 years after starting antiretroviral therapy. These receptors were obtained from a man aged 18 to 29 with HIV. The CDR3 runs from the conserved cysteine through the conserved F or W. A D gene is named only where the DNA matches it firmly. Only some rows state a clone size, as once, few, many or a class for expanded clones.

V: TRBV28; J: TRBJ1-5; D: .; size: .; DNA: TGTGCCAGCAGTTCGAGGGGAGGGGTCAATCAGCCCCAGCATTTT; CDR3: CASSSRGGVNQPQHF
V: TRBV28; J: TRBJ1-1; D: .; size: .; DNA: TGTGCCAGCAGTTTATCGGGAAAGGATGAAGATGGAAGTGACACTGAAGCTTTCTTT; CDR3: CASSLSGKDEDGSDTEAFF
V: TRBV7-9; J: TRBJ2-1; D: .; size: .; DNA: TGTGCCAGCAGCTTACCGGTTGGAGGCTACAATGAGCAGTTCTTC; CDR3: CASSLPVGGYNEQFF
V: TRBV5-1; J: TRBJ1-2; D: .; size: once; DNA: TGCGCCAGCAGCTTGTCGGCAGGGTACGGCTACACCTTC; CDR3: CASSLSAGYGYTF
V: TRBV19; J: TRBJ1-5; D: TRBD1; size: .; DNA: TGTGCCAGTAGTATGGGGGCGGACAGGCCGGGGCAGCCCCAGCATTTT; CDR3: CASSMGADRPGQPQHF
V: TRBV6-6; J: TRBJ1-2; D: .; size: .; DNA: TGTGCCAGCAGTTACTCGAGTTTGGGTGGCTACACCTTC; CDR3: CASSYSSLGGYTF
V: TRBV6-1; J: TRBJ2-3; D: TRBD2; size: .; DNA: TGTGCCAGCAGACGGACTAGCGGAACAGATACGCAGTATTTT; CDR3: CASRRTSGTDTQYF
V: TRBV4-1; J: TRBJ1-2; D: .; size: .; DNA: TGCGCCAGCAGCCAAGAATTGCGAACCACCTACTATGGCTACACCTTC; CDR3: CASSQELRTTYYGYTF
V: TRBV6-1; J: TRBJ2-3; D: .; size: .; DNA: TGTGCCAGTAAATCTTCGGACAGCCGGTCAGATACGCAGTATTTT; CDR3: CASKSSDSRSDTQYF
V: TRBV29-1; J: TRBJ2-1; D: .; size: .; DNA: TGCAGCGTTGAAGGACCCCCCAGGAATGAGCAGTTCTTC; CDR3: CSVEGPPRNEQFF
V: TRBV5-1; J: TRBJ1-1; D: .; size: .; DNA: TGCGCCAGCAGCTTGGTCCTCGGGGGTAACACTGAAGCTTTCTTT; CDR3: CASSLVLGGNTEAFF
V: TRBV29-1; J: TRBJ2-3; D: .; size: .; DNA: TGCAGCGGGGAGGTGGGCACAGATACGCAGTATTTT; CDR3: CSGEVGTDTQYF
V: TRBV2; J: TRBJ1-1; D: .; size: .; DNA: TGTGCCAGCAGTGATGAAGGAAACACTGAAGCTTTCTTT; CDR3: CASSDEGNTEAFF
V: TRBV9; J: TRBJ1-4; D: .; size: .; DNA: TGTGCCAGCAGCGTAGGGGGGCAGTCTAATGAAAAACTGTTTTTT; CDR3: CASSVGGQSNEKLFF
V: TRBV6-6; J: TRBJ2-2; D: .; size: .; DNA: TGTGCCAGCAGCCCGGGACTCGCCTGGGGCGGGGAGCTGTTTTTT; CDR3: CASSPGLAWGGELFF
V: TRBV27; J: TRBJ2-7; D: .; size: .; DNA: TGTGCCAGCAGTTTATCGAGGAGGGGCTCCTACGAGCAGTACTTC; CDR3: CASSLSRRGSYEQYF
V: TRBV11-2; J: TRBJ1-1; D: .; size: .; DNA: TGTGCCAGCAGCTTAGATCGTTGGGGGCTTGAAGCTTTCTTT; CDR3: CASSLDRWGLEAFF
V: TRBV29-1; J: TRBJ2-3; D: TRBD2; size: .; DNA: TGCAGCGTTGGGGGTCTAGCGGCCCACACAGATACGCAGTATTTT; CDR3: CSVGGLAAHTDTQYF